This TCR beta chain is drawn from a study of CD8 T cells in ankylosing spondylitis. Study-level points and caveats: Before this, some motif variants had been reported in reactive arthritis synovial fluid and blood. Reportedly, matched ankylosing spondylitis synovial fluid was significantly enriched for disease-linked clones. Ankylosing spondylitis blood appeared to carry a characteristic TCR beta motif of fewer than 10 highly homologous variants.

Making use of molecular barcodes, quantitative 5'-RACE generated TCR beta libraries. MiXCR, applied by TCRdb to the 5' RACE reads, yields one record per CDR3 protein. The profile covers around 130,000 distinct CDR3 sequences, with over 6% appearing a single time and over 9% taken by the ten largest. This clonotype showed up many times. What it binds is unknown. The CDR3 covers 14 residues. The trim removed 4 bases at V and 1 base at J, leaving 3 bases unmatched. Germline lookup yields CDR1 SGHRS and CDR2 YFSETQ. This chain connects TRBV5-1 to TRBJ2-5, with 8 nucleotides matching TRBD1. Sequenced sample: blood, either unsorted or a sorted T cell fraction (not recorded which). This clonotype was obtained from a male donor with ankylosing spondylitis or in good health (not recorded which). CDR3 coding DNA: TGCGCCAGCAGCCCAGGGACAGGCCAAGAGACCCAGTACTTC. It encodes CASSPGTGQETQYF.